This TCR beta chain stems from a study of cytomegalovirus exposure and HLA in healthy donors. V gave up 5 bases and J gave up 6 bases; unmatched junction bases: 6. Germline CDR1 and CDR2: SGHTA and FQGNSA. CDR3 length: 13 residues. In its sample, this clone was seen a few times. The PCR contained 60 Vbeta and 13 Jbeta primers. TCRdb's table, derived via immunoSEQ multiplex PCR, lists solely in-frame clones and lacks some. The repertoire includes around 130,000 clones, 73% of them detected once, and around 2.1% sits in the top ten. The origin of this receptor is a woman aged 40 to 55 in good health and CMV-seropositive. This sequence joins TRBV7-2 and TRBJ1-2, with 7 bases identical to TRBD1. Sequenced input: PBMCs. The CDR3, as DNA: TGTGCCAGCAGCGCCACAGGGGACAATGGCTACACCTTC. It translates to CASSATGDNGYTF.